The table lists the clone carrying this T cell receptor beta chain with a few counts. Its antigen is unknown. V lost 0 bases, J lost 2 bases, and 2 bases stayed unmatched. CDR1 is SGHTS and CDR2 is YDEGEE in the germline V gene. The CDR3 contains 14 residues. All sequencing subjects had displayed CD8+CD57+ cell expansion on flow cytometry. Severe acquired aplastic anemia was present in all patients. The data were obtained in a study of CD8+CD57+ T cells in acquired aplastic anemia. Overall study: The DNA of sorted CD4+ and CD8+ cells averaged roughly 3.2 ug.

CDR3 and TCR beta VDJ profiling relied on genomic DNA as the template. Using its own MiXCR run on the reads, TCRdb lists one record per CDR3 protein. The sample has about 200,000 distinct CDR3 sequences, less than 75% seen once. Study results and caveats: Simpson's diversity of CD8+ cells was not significantly different in patients compared with controls.

Sequenced: sorted CD4+, CD8+, or CD8+CD57+ T cells (not recorded which) from PBMCs. This chain uses TRBV5-8 with TRBJ2-7; 7 bases line up with TRBD1. The TCR originated in a human donor with aplastic anemia. In nucleotides, the CDR3 is TGTGCCAGCAGCTTGGGGGACAGCACCTACGAGCAGTACTTC. Protein sequence: CASSLGDSTYEQYF.